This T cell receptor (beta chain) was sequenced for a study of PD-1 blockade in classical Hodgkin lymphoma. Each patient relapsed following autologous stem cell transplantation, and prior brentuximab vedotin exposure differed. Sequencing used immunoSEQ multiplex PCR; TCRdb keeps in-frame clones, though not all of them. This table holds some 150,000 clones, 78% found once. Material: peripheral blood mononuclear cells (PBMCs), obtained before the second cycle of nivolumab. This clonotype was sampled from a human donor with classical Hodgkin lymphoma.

The CDR3 DNA sequence: TGCAGTGCTAGAGCGCGATACGAGCAGTACTTC. Translating it yields CSARARYEQYF. This chain uses TRBV20-1 with TRBJ2-7; no firm D call. The CDR3 contains 11 residues. Trimming cost V 1 base and J 4 bases, with 5 bases left between them. Germline loops: CDR1 DFQATT, CDR2 SNEGSKA (reference sequence).